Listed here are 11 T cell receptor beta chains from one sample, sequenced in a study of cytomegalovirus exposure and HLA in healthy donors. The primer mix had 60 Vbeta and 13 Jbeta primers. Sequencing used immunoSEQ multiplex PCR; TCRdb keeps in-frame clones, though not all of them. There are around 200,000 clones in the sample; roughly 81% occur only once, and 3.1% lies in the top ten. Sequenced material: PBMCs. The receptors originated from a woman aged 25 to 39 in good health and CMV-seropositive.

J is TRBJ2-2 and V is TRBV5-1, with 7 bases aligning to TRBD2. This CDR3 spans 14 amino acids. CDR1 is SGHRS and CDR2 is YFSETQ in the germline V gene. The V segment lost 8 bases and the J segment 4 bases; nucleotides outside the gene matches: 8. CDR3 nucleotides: TGCGCCAGTAACATGGGAGGGTCCACCGGGGAGCTGTTTTTT. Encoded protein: CASNMGGSTGELFF.

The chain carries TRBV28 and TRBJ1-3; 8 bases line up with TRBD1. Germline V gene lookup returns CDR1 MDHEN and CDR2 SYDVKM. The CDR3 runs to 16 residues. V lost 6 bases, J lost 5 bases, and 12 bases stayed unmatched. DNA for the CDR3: TGTGCCAGCAGAACCGGGGGGACAGGCATAAGAAACACCATATATTTT. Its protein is CASRTGGTGIRNTIYF.

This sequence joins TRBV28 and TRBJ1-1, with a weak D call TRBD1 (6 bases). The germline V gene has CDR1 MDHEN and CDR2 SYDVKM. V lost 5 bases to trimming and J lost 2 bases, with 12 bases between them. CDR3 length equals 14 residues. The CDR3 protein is CASSLGGDNTEAFF. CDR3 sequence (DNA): TGTGCCAGCAGTCTAGGGGGTGATAACACTGAAGCTTTCTTT.

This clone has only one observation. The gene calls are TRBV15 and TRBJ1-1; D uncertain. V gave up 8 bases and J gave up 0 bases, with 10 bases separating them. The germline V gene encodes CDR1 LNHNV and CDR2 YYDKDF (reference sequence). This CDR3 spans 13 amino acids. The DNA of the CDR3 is TGTGCCACCGCGCGGGGTTTGAACACTGAAGCTTTCTTT. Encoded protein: CATARGLNTEAFF.

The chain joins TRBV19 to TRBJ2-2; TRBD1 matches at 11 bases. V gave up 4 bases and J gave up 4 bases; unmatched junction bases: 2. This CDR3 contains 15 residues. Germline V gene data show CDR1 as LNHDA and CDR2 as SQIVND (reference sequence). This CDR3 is CASSRGQGGTGELFF. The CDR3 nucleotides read TGTGCCAGTAGTAGGGGACAGGGGGGCACCGGGGAGCTGTTTTTT.

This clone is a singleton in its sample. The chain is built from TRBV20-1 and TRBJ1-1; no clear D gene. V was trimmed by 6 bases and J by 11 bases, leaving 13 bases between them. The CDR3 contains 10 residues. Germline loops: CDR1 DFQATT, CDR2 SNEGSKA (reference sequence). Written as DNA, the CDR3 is TGCAGTGCCCCCTTAGATTGGGCTTTCTTT. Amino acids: CSAPLDWAFF.

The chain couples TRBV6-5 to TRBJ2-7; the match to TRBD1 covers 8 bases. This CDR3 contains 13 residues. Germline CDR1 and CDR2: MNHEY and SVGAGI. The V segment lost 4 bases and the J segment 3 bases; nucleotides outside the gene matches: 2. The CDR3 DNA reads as TGTGCCAGCAGTTTGACAGGGGACTACGAGCAGTACTTC. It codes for CASSLTGDYEQYF.

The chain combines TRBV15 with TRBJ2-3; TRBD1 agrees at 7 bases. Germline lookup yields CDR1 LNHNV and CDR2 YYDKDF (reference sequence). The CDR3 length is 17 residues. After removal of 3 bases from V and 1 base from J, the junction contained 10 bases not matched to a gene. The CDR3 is CATSRETPGTGTDTQYF. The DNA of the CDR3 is TGTGCCACCAGCAGGGAAACTCCCGGGACAGGCACAGATACGCAGTATTTT.

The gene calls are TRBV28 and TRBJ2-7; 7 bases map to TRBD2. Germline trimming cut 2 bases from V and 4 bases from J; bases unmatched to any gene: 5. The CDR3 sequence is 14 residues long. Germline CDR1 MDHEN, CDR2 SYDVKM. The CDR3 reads CASSLGGGPYEQYF. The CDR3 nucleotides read TGTGCCAGCAGTTTAGGGGGAGGGCCGTACGAGCAGTACTTC.

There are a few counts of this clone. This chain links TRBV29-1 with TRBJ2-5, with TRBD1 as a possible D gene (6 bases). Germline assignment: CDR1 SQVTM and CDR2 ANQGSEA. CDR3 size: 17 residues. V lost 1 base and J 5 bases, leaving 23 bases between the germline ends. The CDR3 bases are TGCAGCGTTGAAGGGTGGCAGGGGAACTCGTTAGGGGAGACCCAGTACTTC. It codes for CSVEGWQGNSLGETQYF.

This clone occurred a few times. The CDR3 DNA reads as TGTGCCAGCAGTTCTCGGGGGGTGGGCCAGCCCCAGCATTTT. It yields the protein CASSSRGVGQPQHF. The chain couples TRBV28 to TRBJ1-5, with D possibly being TRBD1 (5 bases). Germline lookup yields CDR1 MDHEN and CDR2 SYDVKM. There are 14 residues in the CDR3. Trimming took off 4 bases at V and 7 bases at J, with 14 bases between the two ends.